One T cell receptor (beta chain) is described in this entry. Its matching antigen is unknown. The sample is drawn from a study of identical twins. Whole-study results and caveats: The more abundant beta clonotypes in cord blood had fewer insertions, and memory repertoires did not show this.

Template switching supplied a universal primer site; unique molecular identifiers were carried on the cDNA. One entry per CDR3 protein, called by TCRdb with MiXCR from the 5' RACE reads. This repertoire shows 450,000 or so distinct CDR3 sequences, approximately 17% found once; its top ten account for roughly 12%. CDR3 length: 15 residues. V was cut by 5 bases and J by 4 bases, with 17 bases left in between. CDR1 and CDR2 (germline): SGHTA, FQGNSA. Everyone who donated was a healthy Caucasian. The clonotype was recovered from a man in his forties or fifties in good health. V and J are TRBV7-2 and TRBJ1-2; perhaps TRBD1 as D (6 bases). The sequencing sample was made of naive T cells sorted from blood. The CDR3 is CASSASSGGRYGYTF. DNA of the CDR3: TGTGCCAGCAGCGCCAGTTCCGGGGGCCGCTATGGCTACACCTTC.